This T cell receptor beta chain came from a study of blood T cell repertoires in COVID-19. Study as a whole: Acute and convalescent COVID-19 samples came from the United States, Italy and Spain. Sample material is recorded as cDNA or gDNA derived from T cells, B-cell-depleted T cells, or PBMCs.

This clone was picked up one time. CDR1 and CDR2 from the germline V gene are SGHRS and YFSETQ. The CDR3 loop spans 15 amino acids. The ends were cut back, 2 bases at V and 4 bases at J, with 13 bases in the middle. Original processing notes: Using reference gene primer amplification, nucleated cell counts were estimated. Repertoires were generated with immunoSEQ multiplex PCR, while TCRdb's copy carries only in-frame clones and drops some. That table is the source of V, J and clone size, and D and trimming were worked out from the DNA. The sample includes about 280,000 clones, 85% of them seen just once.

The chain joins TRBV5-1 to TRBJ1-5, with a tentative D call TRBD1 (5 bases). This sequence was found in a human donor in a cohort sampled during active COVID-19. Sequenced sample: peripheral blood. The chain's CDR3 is CASSFRPGGNQPQHF. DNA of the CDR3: TGCGCCAGCAGCTTCCGCCCCGGGGGGAATCAGCCCCAGCATTTT. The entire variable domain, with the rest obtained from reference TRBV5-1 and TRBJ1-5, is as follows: KAGVTQTPRYLIKTRGQQVTLSCSPISGHRSVSWYQQTPGQGLQFLFEYFSETQRNKGNFPGRFSGRQFSNSRSEMNVSTLELGDSALYLCASSFRPGGNQPQHFGDGTRLSIL.